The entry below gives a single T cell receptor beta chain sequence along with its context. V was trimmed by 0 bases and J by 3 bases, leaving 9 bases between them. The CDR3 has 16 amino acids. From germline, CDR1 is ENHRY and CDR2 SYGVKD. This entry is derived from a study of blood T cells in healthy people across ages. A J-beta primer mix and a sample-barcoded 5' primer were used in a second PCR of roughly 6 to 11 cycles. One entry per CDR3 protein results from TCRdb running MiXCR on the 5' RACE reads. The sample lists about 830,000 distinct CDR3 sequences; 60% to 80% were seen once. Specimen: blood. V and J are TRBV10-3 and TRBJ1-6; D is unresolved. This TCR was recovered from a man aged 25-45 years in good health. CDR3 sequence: CAISESLTLYNSPLHF. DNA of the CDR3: TGTGCCATCAGTGAGTCCCTAACCCTCTATAATTCACCCCTCCACTTT.